The rows below give T cell receptor beta chains drawn from one sample of a study of T cell repertoires in cytomegalovirus infection. Each CDR3 protein is one row after TCRdb ran MiXCR on the reads. The table shows around 290,000 distinct CDR3 sequences, with about a quarter occurring only once. The sample consisted of PBMCs. These receptors all come from a human donor in good health (CMV status not recorded). Some clones in this sample may be carry-over from other donors' samples. Both conserved end residues are part of each CDR3. Each record gives: V gene, D gene, clone size, J gene, CDR3 protein, CDR3 DNA. The D gene is left open where the match is weak. Some rows mark clone size as missing; the rest say once, few, many or name a class of expanded clone.

V gene: TRBV7-9; D gene: -; clone size: once; J gene: TRBJ2-7; CDR3 protein: CASSPGYF; CDR3 DNA: TGTGCCAGCAGCCCGGGCTACTTC
V gene: TRBV2; D gene: -; clone size: -; J gene: TRBJ2-6; CDR3 protein: CASRVDSGANVLTF; CDR3 DNA: TGTGCCAGCAGGGTCGATTCTGGGGCCAACGTCCTGACTTTC
V gene: TRBV12-3/TRBV12-4; D gene: TRBD1; clone size: many; J gene: TRBJ2-7; CDR3 protein: CASSVDRGRNEQYF; CDR3 DNA: TGTGCCAGCAGTGTGGACAGGGGGAGAAACGAGCAGTACTTC
V gene: TRBV6-5; D gene: TRBD2; clone size: -; J gene: TRBJ2-1; CDR3 protein: CASSPTLTGGPPNEQFF; CDR3 DNA: TGTGCCAGCAGTCCGACCCTAACGGGGGGGCCCCCAAATGAGCAGTTCTTC
V gene: TRBV28; D gene: TRBD1; clone size: many; J gene: TRBJ1-2; CDR3 protein: CASSFGTGGYGYTF; CDR3 DNA: TGTGCCAGCAGTTTCGGGACAGGGGGGTATGGCTACACCTTC
V gene: TRBV2; D gene: -; clone size: -; J gene: TRBJ1-3; CDR3 protein: CASGLWGSGNTIYF; CDR3 DNA: TGTGCCAGCGGACTCTGGGGCTCTGGAAACACCATATATTTT
V gene: TRBV7-2; D gene: TRBD1; clone size: many; J gene: TRBJ2-3; CDR3 protein: CASSSQPGTGETNTQYF; CDR3 DNA: TGTGCCAGCAGCTCTCAACCCGGGACAGGGGAGACGAATACGCAGTATTTT
V gene: TRBV2; D gene: -; clone size: -; J gene: TRBJ1-2; CDR3 protein: CASRSEGSDGYTF; CDR3 DNA: TGTGCCAGCAGGTCCGAGGGCTCGGATGGCTACACCTTC
V gene: TRBV7-9; D gene: -; clone size: -; J gene: TRBJ2-5; CDR3 protein: CASSIEGREEETQYF; CDR3 DNA: TGTGCCAGCAGCATTGAGGGCAGGGAAGAAGAGACCCAGTACTTC
V gene: TRBV12-3/TRBV12-4; D gene: TRBD1; clone size: many; J gene: TRBJ1-4; CDR3 protein: CASRPTGRGGNEKLFF; CDR3 DNA: TGTGCCAGCAGGCCGACAGGGAGGGGAGGAAATGAAAAACTGTTTTTT
V gene: TRBV18; D gene: -; clone size: many; J gene: TRBJ1-4; CDR3 protein: CASSPRTATNEKLFF; CDR3 DNA: TGTGCCAGCAGCCCCCGGACAGCGACTAATGAAAAACTGTTTTTT
V gene: TRBV15; D gene: -; clone size: -; J gene: TRBJ1-4; CDR3 protein: CATSRGTDGNEKLFF; CDR3 DNA: TGTGCCACCAGCAGAGGAACGGACGGTAATGAAAAACTGTTTTTT
V gene: TRBV28; D gene: -; clone size: -; J gene: TRBJ2-1; CDR3 protein: CASTRVLPDEQFF; CDR3 DNA: TGTGCCAGCACCAGAGTCCTCCCGGATGAGCAGTTCTTC
V gene: TRBV7-2; D gene: TRBD2; clone size: few; J gene: TRBJ2-1; CDR3 protein: CASSPQRGAEQFF; CDR3 DNA: TGTGCCAGCTCTCCCCAGCGGGGGGCCGAGCAGTTCTTC
V gene: TRBV11-2; D gene: -; clone size: -; J gene: TRBJ2-5; CDR3 protein: CASSLDIADGTQYF; CDR3 DNA: TGTGCCAGCAGCTTAGATATCGCTGATGGGACCCAGTACTTC
V gene: TRBV7-2; D gene: TRBD1; clone size: many; J gene: TRBJ2-7; CDR3 protein: CASSLGGQGRYEQYF; CDR3 DNA: TGTGCCAGCAGCTTAGGGGGACAGGGGCGATACGAGCAGTACTTC
V gene: TRBV5-6; D gene: -; clone size: -; J gene: TRBJ1-2; CDR3 protein: CASSALDNGYTF; CDR3 DNA: TGTGCCAGCAGCGCCCTGGACAACGGCTACACCTTC
V gene: TRBV7-9; D gene: TRBD2; clone size: few; J gene: TRBJ2-7; CDR3 protein: CASSIAGSSYEQYF; CDR3 DNA: TGTGCCAGCAGCATAGCGGGTAGCTCCTACGAGCAGTACTTC
V gene: TRBV7-3; D gene: -; clone size: many; J gene: TRBJ2-2; CDR3 protein: CASSPLIGPTGELFF; CDR3 DNA: TGTGCCAGCAGCCCCCTTATAGGGCCCACCGGGGAGCTGTTTTTT
V gene: TRBV15; D gene: TRBD2; clone size: -; J gene: TRBJ2-1; CDR3 protein: CATSRGAGAAYNEQFF; CDR3 DNA: TGTGCCACCAGCAGAGGAGCGGGAGCCGCCTACAATGAGCAGTTCTTC
V gene: TRBV2; D gene: -; clone size: -; J gene: TRBJ2-2; CDR3 protein: CASNRVRGELFF; CDR3 DNA: TGTGCCTCTAACAGGGTACGCGGGGAGCTGTTTTTT
V gene: TRBV7-2; D gene: -; clone size: many; J gene: TRBJ1-1; CDR3 protein: CASSLVGREAFF; CDR3 DNA: TGTGCCAGCAGCTTAGTGGGCAGGGAAGCTTTCTTT
V gene: TRBV4-1; D gene: -; clone size: -; J gene: TRBJ1-1; CDR3 protein: CASSPRVLVNTEAFF; CDR3 DNA: TGCGCCAGCAGTCCACGCGTCCTGGTGAACACTGAAGCTTTCTTT
V gene: TRBV11-1; D gene: TRBD2; clone size: -; J gene: TRBJ2-4; CDR3 protein: CASSSPRGGTMDIQYF; CDR3 DNA: TGTGCCAGCAGCTCCCCCCGGGGGGGCACAATGGACATTCAGTACTTC
V gene: TRBV7-9; D gene: TRBD2; clone size: -; J gene: TRBJ2-7; CDR3 protein: CASSDSGRAPIEQYF; CDR3 DNA: TGTGCCAGCAGCGACAGCGGGAGGGCCCCGATCGAGCAGTACTTC
V gene: TRBV6-1; D gene: -; clone size: -; J gene: TRBJ2-2; CDR3 protein: CASTRRVTGELFF; CDR3 DNA: TGTGCCAGCACCAGACGGGTAACCGGGGAGCTGTTTTTT
V gene: TRBV6-1; D gene: -; clone size: few; J gene: TRBJ2-2; CDR3 protein: CASTVEGYTGELFF; CDR3 DNA: TGTGCCAGCACAGTTGAGGGGTACACCGGGGAGCTGTTTTTT
V gene: TRBV9; D gene: -; clone size: few; J gene: TRBJ1-2; CDR3 protein: CASSIAEGPVYGYTF; CDR3 DNA: TGTGCCAGCAGCATAGCGGAGGGACCGGTTTATGGCTACACCTTC
V gene: TRBV7-3; D gene: -; clone size: many; J gene: TRBJ2-3; CDR3 protein: CASSSSSSRGTDTQYF; CDR3 DNA: TGTGCCAGCAGTTCGTCCTCATCACGGGGGACAGATACGCAGTATTTT
V gene: TRBV29-1; D gene: -; clone size: -; J gene: TRBJ1-5; CDR3 protein: CSVVPDLDQPQHF; CDR3 DNA: TGCAGCGTTGTCCCCGACCTGGATCAGCCCCAGCATTTT
V gene: TRBV11-2; D gene: TRBD2; clone size: few; J gene: TRBJ2-1; CDR3 protein: CASRLAGVRSNEQFF; CDR3 DNA: TGTGCCAGCAGGCTAGCGGGAGTAAGAAGCAATGAGCAGTTCTTC
V gene: TRBV28; D gene: -; clone size: few; J gene: TRBJ2-1; CDR3 protein: CASSLVAPYNEQFF; CDR3 DNA: TGTGCCAGCAGTTTGGTAGCGCCGTACAATGAGCAGTTCTTC
V gene: TRBV7-4; D gene: -; clone size: few; J gene: TRBJ1-2; CDR3 protein: CASSLRTLYGYTF; CDR3 DNA: TGTGCCAGCAGCTTGAGGACCCTCTATGGCTACACCTTC